This entry lists 32 T cell receptor beta chains sequenced from one sample in a study of cytomegalovirus exposure and HLA in healthy donors. The PCR employed 60 Vbeta primers together with 13 Jbeta primers. The data were produced by immunoSEQ multiplex PCR, yet TCRdb's version contains in-frame clones alone and is incomplete. The sample includes 130,000 to 150,000 clones, approximately 73% of them seen just once. The sequenced sample consisted of PBMCs. These TCRs come from a human donor in good health.

This sequence joins TRBV6-6 and TRBJ1-6; 8 bases are shared with TRBD1. Germline CDR1 MNHNY, CDR2 SVGAGI (reference sequence). The CDR3 covers 14 residues. V shed 5 bases and J 17 bases; nucleotides not matched to a gene: 14. CDR3 bases: TGTGCCAGCAGTCACGCCACACCCACAGGGGGAGTCCACTTT. Protein: CASSHATPTGGVHF.

This chain links TRBV4-2 with TRBJ2-3; 8 nucleotides line up with TRBD2. CDR1 LGHNA and CDR2 YNFKEQ come from the germline V gene. V lost 1 base to trimming and J lost 4 bases; unmatched junction nucleotides: 10. This CDR3 spans 17 amino acids. The DNA of the CDR3 is TGTGCCAGCAGCCAAGTTGGCGCGGGGGGTATGGCAGATACGCAGTATTTT. Translation gives CASSQVGAGGMADTQYF.

The genes are TRBV4-1 and TRBJ2-3; 9 bases agree with TRBD2. V lost 4 bases to trimming and J lost 4 bases; unmatched junction nucleotides: 3. CDR1 is MGHRA and CDR2 is YSYEKL in the germline V gene. The CDR3 sequence is 14 residues long. The CDR3 protein is CASSPAGGPDTQYF. The CDR3 region has the DNA TGCGCCAGCAGCCCTGCGGGGGGGCCAGATACGCAGTATTTT.

The gene calls are TRBV19 and TRBJ1-5; no reliable D call. This CDR3 has 13 amino acids. Germline V gives CDR1 LNHDA, CDR2 SQIVND (reference sequence). Trimming stripped 5 bases from V and 1 base from J, with 6 bases between. CDR3 residues: CASSLTSNQPQHF. Here the CDR3 DNA reads TGTGCCAGTAGTTTGACAAGCAATCAGCCCCAGCATTTT.

The rearrangement joins TRBV6-4 to TRBJ2-2; tentative D call: TRBD2 (6 bases). The CDR3 runs 13 residues. Germline V gene data show CDR1 as MRHNA and CDR2 as SNTAGT. Trimming stripped 4 bases from V and 3 bases from J, with 6 bases between. The CDR3 nucleotides read TGTGCCAGCAGTGCGGGAGACACCGGGGAGCTGTTTTTT. This translates into CASSAGDTGELFF.

This rearrangement joins TRBV6-5 to TRBJ1-3, with 10 bases lining up with TRBD1. V was pared by 8 bases and J by 4 bases, with 5 bases of the junction left unmatched. Germline V gene lookup returns CDR1 MNHEY and CDR2 SVGAGI. The CDR3 has 14 residues. The DNA of the CDR3 is TGTGCCAGCGGGGGACAGGGGTCAGGAAACACCATATATTTT. The encoded protein is CASGGQGSGNTIYF.

The chain combines TRBV11-2 with TRBJ2-3; no definite D call. This CDR3 is 14 amino acids long. Deletions cut 0 bases from V and 3 bases from J, with 7 bases between. The germline gives CDR1 SGHAT, CDR2 FQNNGV. The CDR3 DNA reads TGTGCCAGCAGCTTAGAAGACGGGACAGATACGCAGTATTTT. Protein: CASSLEDGTDTQYF.

The chain couples TRBV29-1 to TRBJ2-3, with 7 bases identical to TRBD2. Germline V gene sequence: CDR1 SQVTM, CDR2 ANQGSEA. V gave up 8 bases and J gave up 6 bases; unmatched junction bases: 11. The CDR3 length is 13 residues. CDR3 nucleotides: TGCAGCTCATCCCGGGGGGAGGCTGATACGCAGTATTTT. This gives the protein CSSSRGEADTQYF.

The chain combines TRBV7-9 with TRBJ2-1; possibly TRBD1 for D (5 bases). Trimming cost V 5 bases and J 2 bases, with 13 bases left between them. Germline V CDR1 and CDR2: SEHNR, FQNEAQ (reference sequence). The CDR3 has 15 amino acids. For the CDR3, the DNA is TGTGCCAGCAGCGGGCCAGGGAACCCCTACAATGAGCAGTTCTTC. It is translated as CASSGPGNPYNEQFF.

V is TRBV18 and J is TRBJ1-1; 9 positions agree with TRBD1. CDR1 and CDR2 from the germline V gene are KGHSH and LQKENI. The V and J ends lost 1 base and 1 base, in that order; junction bases with no gene match: 4. The CDR3 has 16 residues. The CDR3 is CASSPRTGAPNTEAFF. CDR3 DNA: TGTGCCAGCTCACCACGGACAGGGGCTCCGAACACTGAAGCTTTCTTT.

The chain carries TRBV7-8 and TRBJ2-5; 14 bases are a match to TRBD2. The CDR3 is 17 amino acids. The junction had 9 bases not matched to a gene; V was cut back by 5 bases and J by 4 bases. CDR1 is SGHVS and CDR2 is FQNEAQ in the germline V gene. The CDR3 spells CASSKHQGLAGVETQYF. Here the CDR3 DNA reads TGTGCCAGCAGCAAACACCAGGGACTAGCGGGAGTAGAGACCCAGTACTTC.

The rearrangement joins TRBV5-6 to TRBJ1-2; D may be TRBD1 (5 bases). Germline-derived CDR1 and CDR2 are SGHDT and YYEEEE. The CDR3 consists of 14 residues. Trimming removed 5 bases at V and 4 bases at J, with 15 bases between. For the CDR3, the DNA is TGTGCCAGCAGTCGGGACTCCTCGGGCTATGGCTACACCTTC. Its protein is CASSRDSSGYGYTF.

This chain joins TRBV2 and TRBJ2-5; D not certain. The end of the DNA fits TRBJ2-7 better, so the J call may be wrong. This CDR3 region has 12 residues. CDR1 is SNHLY, CDR2 FYNNEI, per germline. Written as DNA, the CDR3 is TGTGCCAGCAGTGACTCCTTGTACGAGCAGTACTTC. This encodes CASSDSLYEQYF.

The chain carries TRBV5-1 and TRBJ1-1, with 10 bases aligning to TRBD1. V was pared by 2 bases and J by 4 bases, with 2 bases of the junction left unmatched. This CDR3 has 14 amino acids. From germline, CDR1 is SGHRS and CDR2 YFSETQ. This CDR3 is CASSFGQGGTEAFF. As DNA, the CDR3 is TGCGCCAGCAGCTTCGGACAGGGGGGCACTGAAGCTTTCTTT.

The V gene is TRBV21-1, the J gene TRBJ1-5. TRBV21-1 is a documented pseudogene. The CDR3 spans 11 residues. In DNA form, the CDR3 reads TGTGCCAGCCCCCCGAAGAGGACCCAGCATTTT. It yields the protein CASPPKRTQHF.

CDR3 in amino acids: CASSSDRDTDTQYF. CDR3 coding DNA: TGTGCCAGCAGTTCGGACAGGGACACAGATACGCAGTATTTT. V and J are TRBV6-1 and TRBJ2-3; 8 nucleotides align to TRBD1. CDR1 and CDR2 from the germline V gene are MNHNS and SASEGT. Trimming at V came to 5 bases and at J to 2 bases, leaving 3 bases not matched to a gene. CDR3 length: 14 amino acids.

The chain combines TRBV5-4 with TRBJ2-2, with 9 positions matching TRBD2. The J segment lost 1 base and the V segment lost 3 bases, leaving 4 bases of the junction unmatched. CDR3 length: 16 amino acids. CDR1 is SGHNT, CDR2 YYREEE, per germline (reference sequence). DNA for the CDR3: TGTGCCAGCAGCTCTCGACTAGCGGTGAACACCGGGGAGCTGTTTTTT. This sequence encodes CASSSRLAVNTGELFF.

This clone was seen only a few times. This chain links TRBV14 with TRBJ2-1, with 9 bases identical to TRBD2. With 5 bases clipped from V and 8 bases from J, the junction kept 10 bases outside the gene matches. Germline CDR1 reads SGHDN; CDR2 reads FVKESK. The CDR3 covers 15 residues. The CDR3 loop is CASSKWLAGFDEQFF. The CDR3 nucleotides read TGTGCCAGCAGCAAATGGCTAGCGGGGTTCGATGAGCAGTTCTTC.

The rearrangement links TRBV19 to TRBJ1-4, with 11 bases aligning to TRBD1. The CDR3 sequence is 13 residues long. Germline CDR1 LNHDA, CDR2 SQIVND (reference sequence). Losses at the gene ends were 9 bases for V and 7 bases for J; bases not matched to a gene: 4. The CDR3: CASGTGGSEKLFF. The CDR3 DNA follows: TGTGCCAGCGGGACAGGGGGGAGTGAAAAACTGTTTTTT.

The CDR3 sequence: CASSRGGAGANVLTF. The CDR3 DNA sequence: TGTGCCAGCAGCCGAGGGGGGGCCGGGGCCAACGTCCTGACTTTC. V usage is TRBV7-3 and J usage is TRBJ2-6; TRBD2 is a possible D gene (7 bases). Trimming took 5 bases from V and 4 from J, leaving 12 bases between them. Germline CDR1 and CDR2: SGHTA and FQGTGA. The CDR3 runs to 15 residues.

The chain combines TRBV5-1 with TRBJ2-2, with TRBD2 matching over 10 bases. V trimming: 6 bases; J trimming: 6 bases; junction bases outside the gene matches: 17. Germline V gene sequence: CDR1 SGHRS, CDR2 YFSETQ. This CDR3 comprises 18 residues. In DNA, the CDR3 is TGCGCCAGCAAAAGTCGTACTAGCGGGACCTTTAGGGCCGGGGAGCTGTTTTTT. It codes for CASKSRTSGTFRAGELFF.

The chain is built from TRBV27 and TRBJ2-7, with D possibly TRBD2 on 6 matching bases. Germline V CDR1 and CDR2: MNHEY, SMNVEV (reference sequence). The V end lost 6 bases, the J end lost 7 bases, and 19 bases lay between the germline ends. CDR3 length: 14 residues. The DNA of the CDR3 is TGTGCCAGCAGCCTACGCGGGGTTGGGTTTGAGCAGTACTTC. Translating it yields CASSLRGVGFEQYF.

The table lists this clone with a count of one. J is TRBJ2-7 and V is TRBV11-3, with 9 nucleotides matching TRBD2. Trimming took 5 bases from V and 1 from J; bases not matched to a gene: 0. This CDR3 comprises 13 residues. In germline, CDR1 is SGHNT, CDR2 YENEEA. Here the CDR3 reads CASSLAGSYEQYF. The CDR3 nucleotides read TGTGCCAGCAGCCTAGCGGGATCCTACGAGCAGTACTTC. The full variable domain, with the rest looked up from reference TRBV11-3 and TRBJ2-7, is EAGVVQSPRYKIIEKKQPVAFWCNPISGHNTLYWYLQNLGQGPELLIRYENEEAVDDSQLPKDRFSAERLKGVDSTLKIQPAELGDSAVYLCASSLAGSYEQYFGPGTRLTVT.

This clone was detected once. At one boundary the junction diverges from the germline segment, which might be a read error. This chain connects TRBV11-2 to TRBJ1-4; D is undetermined. The CDR3 has 15 amino acids. Germline V lookup: CDR1 SGHAT, CDR2 FQNNGV. The CDR3 DNA is TGTGCCGGCAGCTCCAGGATGGGTTCTAATGAAAAACTGTTTTTT. As protein: CAGSSRMGSNEKLFF.

The V call is TRBV29-1, the J call TRBJ2-3; D uncertain. Trimming stripped 4 bases from V and 5 bases from J, with 10 bases between. The germline V gene has CDR1 SQVTM and CDR2 ANQGSEA. This CDR3 contains 12 residues. The CDR3 DNA follows: TGCAGCGTTGGAACAGCAGGAGATACGCAGTATTTT. The encoded protein is CSVGTAGDTQYF.

The chain recombines TRBV6-1 with TRBJ1-2; TRBD1 is a possible D gene (6 bases). The ends were cut back, 8 bases at V and 3 bases at J, with 13 bases in the middle. The CDR3 extends over 13 amino acids. CDR1 and CDR2 (germline): MNHNS, SASEGT. DNA of the CDR3: TGTGCCAGCGGTTGGGGACAATACTATGGCTACACCTTC. Amino acid sequence: CASGWGQYYGYTF.

The rearrangement uses TRBV27 and TRBJ2-5; 8 positions agree with TRBD1. Trimming took 6 bases from V and 5 from J; bases not matched to a gene: 11. Germline CDR1 MNHEY, CDR2 SMNVEV (reference sequence). CDR3 length equals 15 residues. This CDR3 is CASSFGQGVLETQYF. The CDR3 DNA follows: TGTGCCAGCAGCTTTGGACAGGGAGTTTTGGAGACCCAGTACTTC.

This clone appeared once. The V call is TRBV7-9, the J call TRBJ1-3, with a weak D call TRBD1 (6 bases). The CDR3 has 15 residues. The germline V gene has CDR1 SEHNR and CDR2 FQNEAQ (reference sequence). The germline V and J ends were trimmed by 0 bases and 3 bases, with 9 bases remaining between them. CDR3 coding DNA: TGTGCCAGCAGCTTAGCTACAGGGAGTGGAAACACCATATATTTT. Its protein product is CASSLATGSGNTIYF.

This chain uses TRBV5-6 with TRBJ1-6, with TRBD1 as a possible D gene (6 bases). Trimming cost V 4 bases and J 7 bases, with 18 bases left between them. This CDR3 is 16 amino acids long. Germline values: CDR1 SGHDT, CDR2 YYEEEE. The CDR3 sequence: CASSHQGPQGNSPLHF. The CDR3 coding sequence is TGTGCCAGCAGCCATCAGGGGCCGCAAGGGAATTCACCCCTCCACTTT.

As to this clone: Germline is not matched at one junction end, which may reflect a read error. The sample contains more than one DNA sequence encoding this CDR3. The rearrangement links TRBV9 to TRBJ1-3; tentatively, D is TRBD1 (5 bases). CDR3 length: 15 residues. Looked up from germline, CDR1 is SGDLS and CDR2 is YYNGEE. CDR3 residues: CASSVEGTSGNTIYF. In DNA, the CDR3 is TGTGCCAGCAGCGTGGAGGGGACCTCTGGAAATACCATATATTTT. The full variable domain, its missing parts supplied by reference TRBV9 and TRBJ1-3, is DSGVTQTPKHLITATGQRVTLRCSPRSGDLSVYWYQQSLDQGLQFLIQYYNGEERAKGNILERFSAQQFPDLHSELNLSSLELGDSALYFCASSVEGTSGNTIYFGEGSWLTVV.

The chain joins TRBV19 to TRBJ2-6, with 9 bases lining up with TRBD1. This CDR3 is built from 20 residues. V lost 4 bases, J lost 0 bases, and 13 bases stayed unmatched. CDR1 is LNHDA and CDR2 is SQIVND in the germline V gene (reference sequence). The CDR3 loop is CASSNIQGASANSGANVLTF. CDR3 sequence (DNA): TGTGCCAGTAGTAATATACAGGGGGCCTCGGCCAACTCTGGGGCCAACGTCCTGACTTTC.

With respect to this clone: This CDR3 is also generated by other DNA sequences in the sample. V and J are TRBV27 and TRBJ1-1; 9 nucleotides align to TRBD1. The CDR3 has 13 residues. V was pared by 6 bases and J by 4 bases, with 3 bases of the junction left unmatched. The germline gives CDR1 MNHEY, CDR2 SMNVEV (reference sequence). CDR3 region: CASSLTGGTEAFF. The CDR3 DNA follows: TGTGCCAGCAGCCTGACAGGGGGCACTGAAGCTTTCTTT.